Listed below are T cell receptor beta chains from one sample, sequenced in a study of shared clonotypes between healthy human individuals. Sequenced by immunoSEQ multiplex PCR; TCRdb stores in-frame clones only, minus some. Seen here are 1,100,000 or so clones, around 82% observed once, and the top ten hold under 0.6%. Specimen: memory CD4+ T cells from PBMCs. These receptors came from a man aged 18 to 29 in good health. Some clones in this sample may be carry-over from other donors' samples. CDR3s include the opening cysteine and the closing phenylalanine or tryptophan. Each record gives: V gene, CDR3 length, D gene, clone size, J gene, CDR3 protein, CDR3 DNA. A D gene is named only where the DNA matches it firmly. Expanded clones get a size class; other rows say once, few or many, or leave the size out.

V: TRBV6-5; length: 15; D: -; size: -; J: TRBJ1-5; CDR3: CASSYGTGSNQPQHF; DNA: TGTGCCAGCAGTTACGGGACGGGTAGCAATCAGCCCCAGCATTTT
V: TRBV14; length: 13; D: TRBD2; size: -; J: TRBJ2-1; CDR3: CASSQDLGTRKFF; DNA: TGTGCCAGCAGCCAAGATCTAGGGACTAGGAAGTTCTTC
V: TRBV6-5; length: 14; D: -; size: -; J: TRBJ2-7; CDR3: CASSLTANPSEQYF; DNA: TGTGCCAGCAGTTTAACAGCGAACCCGTCCGAGCAGTACTTC
V: TRBV28; length: 14; D: TRBD1; size: -; J: TRBJ1-4; CDR3: CASSDQGAVEKLFF; DNA: TGTGCCAGCAGCGATCAGGGGGCCGTCGAAAAACTGTTTTTT
V: TRBV5-5; length: 15; D: -; size: -; J: TRBJ2-7; CDR3: CASNRPGAAPYEQYF; DNA: TGTGCCAGCAACCGCCCAGGAGCGGCCCCCTACGAGCAGTACTTC
V: TRBV28; length: 15; D: -; size: -; J: TRBJ2-2; CDR3: CASSFRTTNTGELFF; DNA: TGTGCCAGCAGTTTTAGAACAACGAACACCGGGGAGCTGTTTTTT
V: TRBV5-1; length: 13; D: -; size: -; J: TRBJ2-7; CDR3: CASIAPDSYEQYF; DNA: TGCGCCAGCATAGCCCCGGATTCCTACGAGCAGTACTTC
V: TRBV5-1; length: 15; D: -; size: -; J: TRBJ2-3; CDR3: CASSPGGAGTDTQYF; DNA: TGCGCCAGCAGCCCAGGGGGGGCCGGCACAGATACGCAGTATTTT
V: TRBV6-5; length: 14; D: -; size: -; J: TRBJ1-1; CDR3: CASSYDSRNTEAFF; DNA: TGTGCCAGCAGTTATGACAGCCGGAACACTGAAGCTTTCTTT
V: TRBV5-6; length: 18; D: -; size: -; J: TRBJ1-1; CDR3: CASSLLRGLRIQNTEAFF; DNA: TGTGCCAGCAGCTTGCTGCGGGGGTTGAGGATCCAGAACACTGAAGCTTTCTTT
V: TRBV2; length: 16; D: -; size: -; J: TRBJ2-1; CDR3: CASSERQAEAGHEQFF; DNA: TGTGCCAGCAGTGAAAGACAGGCGGAGGCAGGCCATGAGCAGTTCTTC
V: TRBV2; length: 14; D: TRBD1; size: once; J: TRBJ1-1; CDR3: CASSVRGRPAEAFF; DNA: TGTGCCAGCAGTGTTAGGGGGCGCCCGGCTGAAGCTTTCTTT
V: TRBV20-1; length: 11; D: -; size: -; J: TRBJ2-5; CDR3: CSVERGETQYF; DNA: TGCAGTGTCGAGCGTGGAGAGACCCAGTACTTC
V: TRBV27; length: 15; D: TRBD2; size: few; J: TRBJ2-7; CDR3: CASSFLAGVAYEQYF; DNA: TGTGCCAGCAGTTTCTTAGCGGGAGTTGCCTACGAGCAGTACTTC
V: TRBV7-2; length: 15; D: -; size: -; J: TRBJ2-2; CDR3: CASISPAANTGELFF; DNA: TGTGCCAGCATCTCGCCCGCGGCGAACACCGGGGAGCTGTTTTTT
V: TRBV2; length: 13; D: -; size: -; J: TRBJ1-2; CDR3: CASRAIINYGYTF; DNA: TGTGCCAGCCGAGCGATAATTAACTATGGCTACACCTTC
V: TRBV5-1; length: 14; D: TRBD1; size: -; J: TRBJ2-1; CDR3: CASTDRSSYNEQFF; DNA: TGCGCCAGCACGGACAGGAGCTCCTACAATGAGCAGTTCTTC
V: TRBV6-5; length: 15; D: TRBD2; size: few; J: TRBJ2-1; CDR3: CASSQGLAIHNEQFF; DNA: TGTGCCAGCAGCCAAGGACTAGCGATCCACAATGAGCAGTTCTTC
V: TRBV27; length: 15; D: TRBD1; size: -; J: TRBJ1-5; CDR3: CASSTTGTGNQPQHF; DNA: TGTGCCAGCAGTACGACAGGGACCGGCAATCAGCCCCAGCATTTT
V: TRBV28; length: 14; D: -; size: -; J: TRBJ2-7; CDR3: CATLGTASSYEQYF; DNA: TGTGCCACCCTAGGCACAGCGAGCTCCTACGAGCAGTACTTC
V: TRBV28; length: 17; D: -; size: -; J: TRBJ1-6; CDR3: CASSPVDRRFSNSPLHF; DNA: TGTGCCAGCAGTCCCGTCGACAGACGATTTAGTAATTCACCCCTCCACTTT
V: TRBV27; length: 16; D: TRBD2; size: few; J: TRBJ2-3; CDR3: CASSLSLAGGPDTQYF; DNA: TGTGCCAGCAGTTTATCACTAGCGGGAGGACCAGATACGCAGTATTTT
V: TRBV6-6; length: 14; D: -; size: -; J: TRBJ1-5; CDR3: CATRDRGRNQPQHF; DNA: TGTGCCACCCGGGACCGAGGGCGCAATCAGCCCCAGCATTTT
V: TRBV4-1; length: 15; D: -; size: -; J: TRBJ1-5; CDR3: CASSQESINNQPQHF; DNA: TGCGCCAGCAGCCAAGAATCAATTAACAATCAGCCCCAGCATTTT
V: TRBV6-6; length: 15; D: TRBD1; size: -; J: TRBJ1-5; CDR3: CASSSMGQGGQPQHF; DNA: TGTGCCAGCAGTTCCATGGGACAGGGCGGTCAGCCCCAGCATTTT
V: TRBV6-5; length: 15; D: -; size: once; J: TRBJ2-1; CDR3: CASSSTSPGPNEQFF; DNA: TGTGCCAGCAGTTCCACATCCCCTGGGCCCAATGAGCAGTTCTTC
V: TRBV5-4; length: 15; D: TRBD1; size: once; J: TRBJ2-7; CDR3: CASSSPDRSRSEQYF; DNA: TGTGCCAGCAGCTCCCCGGACAGGAGCAGGAGCGAGCAGTACTTC
V: TRBV29-1; length: 14; D: -; size: -; J: TRBJ2-7; CDR3: CSVVSLGEAYEQYF; DNA: TGCAGCGTTGTTAGTTTGGGCGAAGCCTACGAGCAGTACTTC
V: TRBV19; length: 21; D: -; size: -; J: TRBJ1-1; CDR3: CASSISLRGSLPSSGGTEAFF; DNA: TGTGCCAGTAGTATTTCGCTGCGCGGGTCTCTTCCGTCGTCGGGTGGAACTGAGGCTTTCTTT
V: TRBV4-3; length: 14; D: TRBD1; size: -; J: TRBJ2-5; CDR3: CASSWPGQKETQYF; DNA: TGCGCCAGCAGCTGGCCGGGACAGAAAGAGACCCAGTACTTC
V: TRBV6-1; length: 12; D: -; size: -; J: TRBJ2-1; CDR3: CASSELNNEQFF; DNA: TGTGCCAGCAGTGAACTCAACAATGAGCAGTTCTTC
V: TRBV6-1; length: 17; D: -; size: many; J: TRBJ2-2; CDR3: CASSGGSRSPHTGELFF; DNA: TGTGCCAGCAGTGGAGGTAGCCGGAGTCCCCACACCGGGGAGCTGTTTTTT
V: TRBV11-3; length: 15; D: TRBD1; size: few; J: TRBJ2-2; CDR3: CASSLGQGYTGELFF; DNA: TGTGCCAGCAGCCTAGGACAGGGTTACACCGGGGAGCTGTTTTTT
V: TRBV19; length: 16; D: -; size: -; J: TRBJ1-1; CDR3: CASSIQKWAGNTEAFF; DNA: TGTGCCAGTAGTATCCAGAAATGGGCGGGGAACACTGAAGCTTTCTTT
V: TRBV13; length: 16; D: TRBD2; size: -; J: TRBJ2-5; CDR3: CASSWGGRKLAVHQYF; DNA: TGTGCCAGCAGCTGGGGGGGGCGCAAACTAGCGGTCCACCAGTACTTC
V: TRBV19; length: 15; D: TRBD1; size: -; J: TRBJ1-2; CDR3: CASRTAGTGNYGYTF; DNA: TGTGCCAGTAGGACCGCCGGGACAGGGAACTATGGCTACACCTTC
V: TRBV7-9; length: 14; D: -; size: -; J: TRBJ1-2; CDR3: CASSLRGTIPFSTF; DNA: TGTGCCAGCAGCTTGAGAGGGACCATCCCATTCTCCACCTTC
V: TRBV7-9; length: 16; D: TRBD2; size: many; J: TRBJ2-3; CDR3: CASSSTSGRPTDTQYF; DNA: TGTGCCAGCAGCTCGACTAGCGGGAGACCCACAGATACGCAGTATTTT
V: TRBV5-4; length: 18; D: TRBD2; size: few; J: TRBJ2-6; CDR3: CASSSRSGAVSGANVLTF; DNA: TGTGCCAGCAGTTCCCGGAGCGGGGCCGTTTCTGGGGCCAACGTCCTGACTTTC
V: TRBV18; length: 14; D: -; size: -; J: TRBJ1-1; CDR3: CASSLRGEGTEAFF; DNA: TGTGCCAGCTCACTACGAGGGGAGGGGACTGAAGCTTTCTTT
V: TRBV29-1; length: 15; D: -; size: many; J: TRBJ1-1; CDR3: CSVDRGWAMNTEAFF; DNA: TGCAGCGTTGATCGGGGGTGGGCGATGAACACTGAAGCTTTCTTT
V: TRBV6-6; length: 13; D: -; size: -; J: TRBJ2-7; CDR3: CASSYGDLYEQYF; DNA: TGTGCCAGCAGTTACGGGGACCTCTACGAGCAGTACTTC
V: TRBV28; length: 13; D: -; size: -; J: TRBJ1-6; CDR3: CASGTRRSSPLHF; DNA: TGTGCCAGCGGAACACGGAGGTCGTCACCCCTCCACTTT